Below are 21 T cell receptor beta chains sequenced from a single sample in a study of blood T cell repertoires in COVID-19. TCRdb's copy holds only in-frame clones and misses some; the assay was immunoSEQ multiplex PCR. Of hundreds of thousands of clones in the sample, over 80% are singletons; the top ten hold about 2.5%. The sample taken for sequencing was peripheral blood. The receptor source for this set is a woman between 70 and 85 years old with active or convalescent COVID-19.

The chain employs TRBV5-1 and TRBJ2-3; TRBD2 matches 7 bases. The CDR3 has 14 residues. Germline V CDR1 and CDR2: SGHRS, YFSETQ. Germline trimming cut 5 bases from V and 3 bases from J; bases unmatched to any gene: 6. The CDR3 spells CASRLSSGTDTQYF. CDR3 bases: TGCGCCAGCAGACTTTCTAGCGGAACAGATACGCAGTATTTT.

V gene TRBV11-3 combines with J gene TRBJ2-1, with a weak D call TRBD1 (6 bases). The length of the CDR3 is 16 residues. CDR1 is SGHNT, CDR2 YENEEA, per germline. V lost 3 bases and J lost 8, with 20 bases in between. CDR3 in amino acids: CASSFGGPQGWDEQFF. In DNA, the CDR3 is TGTGCCAGCAGCTTTGGGGGTCCACAGGGCTGGGATGAGCAGTTCTTC.

The rearrangement joins TRBV3-1 (or the pseudogene TRBV3-2) to TRBJ2-2; D is unclear. Germline loops: CDR1 LGHDT, CDR2 YNNKEL (reference sequence). The CDR3 is made up of 13 amino acids. V lost 1 base and J 8 bases, leaving 8 bases between the germline ends. CDR3 sequence reads: CASSQGRWGELFF. CDR3 bases: TGTGCCAGCAGCCAAGGCAGGTGGGGGGAGCTGTTTTTT.

The chain uses TRBV2 and TRBJ1-2, with TRBD1 matching over 8 bases. The CDR3 runs 13 residues. CDR1 and CDR2 (germline): SNHLY, FYNNEI. J lost 4 bases, V lost 6 bases, and 4 bases had no gene match. For the CDR3, the DNA is TGTGCCAGCAGCAGGACAGGGCCCTATGGCTACACCTTC. This sequence encodes CASSRTGPYGYTF.

The V and J genes are TRBV4-1 and TRBJ2-1; no definite D call. Germline V gene sequence: CDR1 MGHRA, CDR2 YSYEKL. V was pared by 1 base and J by 8 bases, with 9 bases between. The CDR3 is 13 residues long. CDR3 in DNA: TGCGCCAGCAGCCAAGTCCCTCCCCATGAGCAGTTCTTC. This sequence encodes CASSQVPPHEQFF.

The rearrangement uses TRBV28 and TRBJ1-5; D gene ambiguous. Trimming stripped 2 bases from V and 8 bases from J, with 13 bases between. Germline-derived CDR1 and CDR2 are MDHEN and SYDVKM. This CDR3 spans 14 amino acids. The CDR3 sequence: CASSLVPEIKPQHF. The CDR3 region has the DNA TGTGCCAGCAGTTTAGTTCCAGAAATAAAGCCCCAGCATTTT.

This clone has only a few counts. The chain joins TRBV2 to TRBJ1-1, with D unclear. CDR3 length: 13 amino acids. CDR1 and CDR2 from the germline V gene are SNHLY and FYNNEI. V lost 8 bases and J lost 2, with 12 bases in between. This CDR3 is CASPRSVNTEAFF. The CDR3 nucleotides are TGTGCCAGCCCGAGGTCGGTAAACACTGAAGCTTTCTTT.

The V and J genes are TRBV18 and TRBJ1-3; 7 bases fit TRBD1. Germline V lookup: CDR1 KGHSH, CDR2 LQKENI. With 5 bases clipped from V and 1 base from J, the junction kept 2 bases outside the gene matches. The CDR3 spans 14 residues. In DNA, the CDR3 is TGTGCCAGCTCATCAGGGGGTTCTGGAAACACCATATATTTT. The encoded protein is CASSSGGSGNTIYF.

The J gene is TRBJ1-3, the V gene TRBV13, with D tentatively TRBD1 (5 bases). The CDR3 length is 19 residues. The V gene's germline CDR1 is PRHDT and CDR2 FYEKMQ (reference sequence). The V end lost 1 base, the J end lost 4 bases, and 23 bases lay between the germline ends. The DNA of the CDR3 is TGTGCCAGCAGCTTAGAACCGGCGTTGAAGGGGCTATCCGGAAACACCATATATTTT. Translated, it gives CASSLEPALKGLSGNTIYF.

The chain links TRBV3-1 (or the pseudogene TRBV3-2) to TRBJ1-1, with a tentative D call TRBD1 (5 bases). The CDR3 consists of 16 residues. With 1 base removed from V and 1 base from J, the gap between germline ends came to 13 bases. Germline V gives CDR1 LGHDT, CDR2 YNNKEL (reference sequence). DNA for the CDR3: TGTGCCAGCAGCCAAGGGCCCCTTACAGGGAACACTGAAGCTTTCTTT. Residues: CASSQGPLTGNTEAFF.

The chain couples TRBV5-5 to TRBJ1-5; the D gene is possibly TRBD1 (6 bases). CDR3 length: 16 amino acids. Germline CDR1 is SGHKS and CDR2 is YYEKEE (reference sequence). The V and J ends lost 3 bases and 4 bases respectively, with 17 bases between them. CDR3 nucleotide sequence: TGTGCCAGCAGCTCAGGGGCCTACGTGTTTAATCAGCCCCAGCATTTT. It yields the protein CASSSGAYVFNQPQHF.

The V call is TRBV5-6, the J call TRBJ2-3; D is ambiguous. Per germline, CDR1 SGHDT and CDR2 YYEEEE. The V end was cut by 6 bases, the J end by 6 bases, with 14 bases between. This CDR3 has 13 residues. Written as DNA, the CDR3 is TGTGCCAGCACTGCCAAGCCAGCGGATACGCAGTATTTT. Translation: CASTAKPADTQYF.

The chain joins TRBV15 to TRBJ2-3; 13 nucleotides match TRBD2. This CDR3 has 18 residues. Germline V gene sequence: CDR1 LNHNV, CDR2 YYDKDF (reference sequence). V lost 1 base, J lost 0 bases, and 4 bases stayed unmatched. This chain's CDR3 is CATSRVGLAGSSTDTQYF. The CDR3 DNA sequence: TGTGCCACCAGCAGAGTGGGACTAGCGGGGTCTAGCACAGATACGCAGTATTTT.

In nucleotides, the CDR3 is TGCGCCAGCAGCTTGAGGTCTCGGGAGGTCTCTGGGGCCAACGTCCTGACTTTC. This sequence encodes CASSLRSREVSGANVLTF. The rearrangement links TRBV5-1 to TRBJ2-6; 7 positions match TRBD2. Unmatched junction bases numbered 7, after V lost 1 base and J lost 0 bases. Looked up from germline, CDR1 is SGHRS and CDR2 is YFSETQ. CDR3 length equals 18 residues.

The chain employs TRBV3-1 (or the pseudogene TRBV3-2) and TRBJ1-1; 8 bases map to TRBD1. CDR1 and CDR2 (germline): LGHDT, YNNKEL (reference sequence). Trimming cost V 4 bases and J 4 bases; bases outside gene matches: 8. CDR3 length: 15 amino acids. CDR3 region: CASSPMDRAGTEAFF. The CDR3 bases are TGTGCCAGCAGCCCTATGGACAGGGCGGGCACTGAAGCTTTCTTT.

The chain has TRBV5-1 and TRBJ2-3, with D maybe TRBD1 (5 bases). Trimming stripped 0 bases from V and 6 bases from J, with 11 bases between. Germline V gene sequence: CDR1 SGHRS, CDR2 YFSETQ. The CDR3 totals 14 residues. The CDR3 nucleotides read TGCGCCAGCAGCTTGGGGCAGGGTGGCGATACGCAGTATTTT. This sequence encodes CASSLGQGGDTQYF.

This clone was seen repeatedly, ten times or more. The gene calls are TRBV19 and TRBJ1-2; a weak D match, TRBD1 (6 bases). CDR3 length equals 14 residues. The V end was cut by 1 base, the J end by 7 bases, with 13 bases between. Germline V CDR1 and CDR2: LNHDA, SQIVND (reference sequence). The CDR3, as DNA: TGTGCCAGTAGTATAGGACCCAGGGGATCTGGCTACACCTTC. Translation gives CASSIGPRGSGYTF.

The chain joins TRBV2 to TRBJ2-3; TRBD2 might be the D (6 bases). Per germline, CDR1 SNHLY and CDR2 FYNNEI. The CDR3 is 15 residues long. V was shortened by 2 bases and J by 2 bases, with 11 bases between the two germline ends. DNA for the CDR3: TGTGCCAGCAGTGAAAGGCGGGGAATCACAGATACGCAGTATTTT. It specifies CASSERRGITDTQYF.

The chain employs TRBV7-6 and TRBJ1-4, with TRBD1 matching over 7 bases. The V segment lost 5 bases and the J segment 8 bases; nucleotides outside the gene matches: 11. Germline assignment: CDR1 SGHVS and CDR2 FNYEAQ. This CDR3 spans 15 amino acids. CDR3 protein: CASSPRQGVKEKLFF. The CDR3 nucleotides are TGTGCCAGCAGCCCTAGACAGGGAGTGAAGGAAAAACTGTTTTTT.

The genes are TRBV5-8 and TRBJ2-3; 8 nucleotides agree with TRBD1. This CDR3 has 15 residues. Germline V gives CDR1 SGHTS, CDR2 YDEGEE. The V segment lost 4 bases and the J segment 4 bases; nucleotides outside the gene matches: 8. CDR3 residues: CASSQTGVGADTQYF. As DNA, the CDR3 is TGTGCCAGCAGCCAGACAGGGGTCGGAGCAGATACGCAGTATTTT.

The V gene is TRBV5-5, the J gene TRBJ2-3; 7 positions match TRBD2. CDR1 is SGHKS, CDR2 YYEKEE, per germline (reference sequence). The CDR3 length is 15 residues. The V and J ends lost 4 bases and 6 bases, in that order; junction bases with no gene match: 11. DNA of the CDR3: TGTGCCAGCAGCCAGCGGACACTCGGGGGGGATACGCAGTATTTT. Residues: CASSQRTLGGDTQYF.